One and the same sample provided the 25 T cell receptor beta chains below, sequenced in a study of blood T cell repertoires in COVID-19. The repertoire was sequenced with immunoSEQ multiplex PCR; TCRdb's copy has only in-frame clones and lacks some. The sample has about 220,000 clones, approximately 83% seen once. Material for sequencing was PBMCs or T cells enriched from blood (not recorded which). The receptors here all came from a woman aged 50 to 60 who had been exposed to COVID-19.

CDR3 in amino acids: CASSERSRSGNTIYF. The DNA for the CDR3 is TGTGCCAGCAGTGAGAGGTCCCGCTCTGGAAACACCATATATTTT. The rearrangement joins TRBV6-1 to TRBJ1-3; D gene unclear. The CDR3 is 15 residues long. Germline values: CDR1 MNHNS, CDR2 SASEGT. The V gene lost 3 bases and the J gene lost 0 bases, with 9 bases spanning the gap.

This clone occurred a few times. The chain uses TRBV7-3 and TRBJ2-7; D perhaps matches TRBD2 (6 bases). Trimming stripped 5 bases from V and 7 bases from J, with 18 bases between. This CDR3 is 14 amino acids long. Germline CDR1 SGHTA, CDR2 FQGTGA. The CDR3 here is CASSPIAGLGEQYF. The CDR3 coding sequence is TGTGCCAGCAGCCCGATTGCGGGGCTTGGGGAGCAGTACTTC.

J is TRBJ1-1 and V is TRBV5-5; D may be TRBD1 (5 bases). Germline assignment: CDR1 SGHKS and CDR2 YYEKEE (reference sequence). Trimming left V 1 base short and J 4 bases short, with 14 bases between. This CDR3 region has 15 residues. The DNA for the CDR3 is TGTGCCAGCAGCTTGACAGGCCTAGGGGTCACTGAAGCTTTCTTT. Its protein product is CASSLTGLGVTEAFF.

CDR3 protein: CASNQGINSPLHF. CDR3 coding DNA: TGTGCCAGCAATCAGGGGATCAATTCACCCCTCCACTTT. The gene calls are TRBV25-1 and TRBJ1-6, with D tentatively TRBD1 (6 bases). This CDR3 contains 13 residues. Germline V gene data show CDR1 as MGHDK and CDR2 as SYGVNS. V was clipped by 7 bases and J by 7 bases, with 11 bases between them.

The V call is TRBV3-1 (or the pseudogene TRBV3-2), the J call TRBJ1-6, with D possibly matching TRBD1 (6 bases). Trimming took off 6 bases at V and 8 bases at J, with 14 bases between the two ends. The CDR3 consists of 14 residues. Germline-derived CDR1 and CDR2 are LGHDT and YNNKEL (reference sequence). The CDR3 DNA is TGTGCCAGCAGTTTACAGGGTCGGGATTCACCCCTCCACTTT. It specifies CASSLQGRDSPLHF.

CDR3 sequence (DNA): TGTGCCAGCAGCCTCAGGGAGGCGGGAAACACCATATATTTT. Translation gives CASSLREAGNTIYF. The chain has TRBV7-8 and TRBJ1-3, with D perhaps TRBD1 (5 bases). This CDR3 has 14 residues. The ends were cut back, 5 bases at V and 4 bases at J, with 12 bases in the middle. Germline CDR1 SGHVS, CDR2 FQNEAQ.

The rearrangement links TRBV6-5 to TRBJ1-1, with unresolved D. There are 15 residues in the CDR3. CDR1 MNHEY and CDR2 SVGAGI come from the germline V gene. V lost 0 bases to trimming and J lost 3 bases, with 11 bases between them. In nucleotides, the CDR3 is TGTGCCAGCAGTTACTCGACAACGATCTACACTGAAGCTTTCTTT. It encodes CASSYSTTIYTEAFF.

The count of this clone is one. This chain connects TRBV12-3 or TRBV12-4 to TRBJ1-1; D is undetermined. V lost 6 bases and J 6 bases, leaving 8 bases between the germline ends. This CDR3 has 11 amino acids. CDR3 loop: CASRNTAEAFF. CDR3 nucleotides: TGTGCCAGCAGGAACACAGCTGAAGCTTTCTTT.

The chain has TRBV2 and TRBJ2-5; maybe TRBD2 (5 bases). Germline loops: CDR1 SNHLY, CDR2 FYNNEI. CDR3 length: 15 amino acids. V shed 5 bases and J shed 3 bases, with 16 bases lying between them. CDR3 in DNA: TGTGCCAGCAGTCCTACTTCTCGGGGAAAAGAGACCCAGTACTTC. Translated: CASSPTSRGKETQYF.

This rearrangement joins TRBV12-5 to TRBJ1-6, with D tentatively TRBD1 (6 bases). This CDR3 comprises 13 residues. V was trimmed by 6 bases and J by 10 bases, leaving 13 bases between them. In germline, CDR1 is LGHNT, CDR2 FRNRAP. The CDR3 here is CASGPAGESPLHF. In DNA, the CDR3 is TGTGCTAGTGGCCCCGCAGGGGAGTCACCCCTCCACTTT.

The chain recombines TRBV5-8 with TRBJ2-5; tentatively, D is TRBD2 (6 bases). The CDR3 is 14 residues long. V lost 7 bases and J 4 bases, leaving 17 bases between the germline ends. Germline V CDR1 and CDR2: SGHTS, YDEGEE. The CDR3 nucleotides are TGTGCCAGCCAGAGTAGCGGCAGGATAGAGACCCAGTACTTC. Translated, it gives CASQSSGRIETQYF.

The gene calls are TRBV7-9 and TRBJ1-2, with TRBD1 matching over 12 bases. CDR1 is SEHNR, CDR2 FQNEAQ, per germline (reference sequence). The V gene end was trimmed by 3 bases and the J gene end by 4 bases; junction bases not matched to a gene: 9. The CDR3 is made up of 17 amino acids. The CDR3 DNA sequence: TGTGCCAGCAGCTTGGCCCCCGGGGACAGGGGGCTCTATGGCTACACCTTC. Residues: CASSLAPGDRGLYGYTF.

The chain carries TRBV5-4 and TRBJ1-2, with TRBD1 matching 8 bases. Trimming removed 4 bases from V and 8 bases from J; junction bases left unmatched: 7. The CDR3 covers 13 residues. Germline CDR1 SGHNT, CDR2 YYREEE (reference sequence). Written as DNA, the CDR3 is TGTGCCAGCAGCCCTAAGAACAGGGGGGGCTACACCTTC. This sequence encodes CASSPKNRGGYTF.

The genes are TRBV7-9 and TRBJ1-2, with D maybe TRBD1 (5 bases). Trimming removed 5 bases at V and 3 bases at J, with 16 bases between. The germline gives CDR1 SEHNR, CDR2 FQNEAQ (reference sequence). The CDR3 runs 15 residues. In nucleotides, the CDR3 is TGTGCCAGCAGCCCTTCGTGGGGGGGGGACTATGGCTACACCTTC. Protein: CASSPSWGGDYGYTF. Supplemented by reference TRBV7-9 and TRBJ1-2, the full variable domain reads DTGVSQNPRHKITKRGQNVTFRCDPISEHNRLYWYRQTLGQGPEFLTYFQNEAQLEKSRLLSDRFSAERPKGSFSTLEIQRTEQGDSAMYLCASSPSWGGDYGYTFGSGTRLTVV.

The V gene is TRBV4-3, the J gene TRBJ2-2; D is perhaps TRBD1 (6 bases). Germline loops: CDR1 LGHNA, CDR2 YSLEER. V lost 1 base to trimming and J lost 2 bases, with 14 bases between them. This CDR3 has 17 amino acids. The CDR3 DNA reads TGCGCCAGCAGCCAAGGGAGGCAGGGGCTAAACACCGGGGAGCTGTTTTTT. Translating gives CASSQGRQGLNTGELFF.

The rearrangement joins TRBV27 to TRBJ1-4, with 8 bases aligning to TRBD1. V was pared by 1 base and J by 7 bases, with 2 bases of the junction left unmatched. CDR3 length: 14 amino acids. The germline CDR1 and CDR2 sequences are MNHEY and SMNVEV (reference sequence). This chain's CDR3 is CASSLLGQGEKLFF. CDR3 bases: TGTGCCAGCAGTTTATTAGGACAGGGTGAAAAACTGTTTTTT.

The chain links TRBV29-1 to TRBJ1-2; D not resolved. CDR1 and CDR2 (germline): SQVTM, ANQGSEA. The CDR3 has 11 residues. V lost 7 bases and J lost 8, with 14 bases in between. CDR3 loop: CSANPGGGYTF. Written as DNA, the CDR3 is TGCAGCGCCAACCCCGGCGGAGGCTACACCTTC.

The J gene is TRBJ1-3, the V gene TRBV6-4, with TRBD1 as a possible D gene (6 bases). The V gene's germline CDR1 is MRHNA and CDR2 SNTAGT. V was clipped by 5 bases and J by 0 bases, with 14 bases between them. The CDR3 contains 16 residues. The CDR3 bases are TGTGCCAGCAGTTGGACAGATGGAAGCTCTGGAAACACCATATATTTT. Amino acids: CASSWTDGSSGNTIYF.

This chain joins TRBV3-1 (or the pseudogene TRBV3-2) and TRBJ2-7, with TRBD2 as a possible D gene (6 bases). Germline V gene lookup returns CDR1 LGHDT and CDR2 YNNKEL (reference sequence). Trimming cost V 6 bases and J 4 bases, with 16 bases left between them. CDR3 size: 14 residues. DNA for the CDR3: TGTGCCAGCAGTTCCTATGGGACTCGTTACGAGCAGTACTTC. It codes for CASSSYGTRYEQYF.

V gene TRBV6-1 combines with J gene TRBJ2-3; D call uncertain. Germline lookup yields CDR1 MNHNS and CDR2 SASEGT. Between the trimmed V and J ends, which lost 4 bases and 5 bases, there was a span of 10 bases. This CDR3 region has 13 residues. The CDR3 sequence is CASSVIAVDTQYF. The CDR3 nucleotides are TGTGCCAGCAGTGTAATAGCCGTAGATACGCAGTATTTT.

The V and J genes are TRBV4-2 and TRBJ1-1; 7 nucleotides agree with TRBD1. CDR1 is LGHNA and CDR2 is YNFKEQ in the germline V gene. The CDR3 is made up of 17 amino acids. The V gene end was trimmed by 2 bases and the J gene end by 0 bases; junction bases not matched to a gene: 9. The CDR3 region has the DNA TGTGCCAGCAGCCAACCTGGAGGGGGACAGATGAACACTGAAGCTTTCTTT. Amino acid sequence: CASSQPGGGQMNTEAFF.

The V call is TRBV19, the J call TRBJ1-2, with a weak D call TRBD1 (5 bases). The CDR3 runs to 13 residues. Trimming took off 5 bases at V and 0 bases at J, with 7 bases between the two ends. Germline CDR1 reads LNHDA; CDR2 reads SQIVND (reference sequence). CDR3 coding DNA: TGTGCCAGTAGTCAACAGGCTAACTATGGCTACACCTTC. It specifies CASSQQANYGYTF.

In this sample, this clone turned up a few times. The rearrangement links TRBV11-2 to TRBJ1-1; tentatively, D is TRBD1 (5 bases). Trimming removed 5 bases from V and 4 bases from J, with 17 bases in between. The CDR3 extends over 15 amino acids. Germline-derived CDR1 and CDR2 are SGHAT and FQNNGV. This chain's CDR3 is CASSQRTGLGTEAFF. CDR3 coding DNA: TGTGCCAGCAGCCAGCGGACGGGACTGGGCACTGAAGCTTTCTTT.

V gene TRBV7-2 combines with J gene TRBJ1-1, with 8 bases identical to TRBD1. CDR1 and CDR2 from the germline V gene are SGHTA and FQGNSA. J lost 3 bases, V lost 5 bases, and 8 bases had no gene match. This CDR3 comprises 15 residues. CDR3 sequence (DNA): TGTGCCAGCAGCGCGACAGGGGCGGGGTACACTGAAGCTTTCTTT. Its protein is CASSATGAGYTEAFF.

This chain joins TRBV11-2 and TRBJ2-7; D is uncertain. With 2 bases removed from V and 3 bases from J, the gap between germline ends came to 11 bases. CDR1 and CDR2 (germline): SGHAT, FQNNGV. The CDR3 runs to 14 residues. CDR3 in amino acids: CASSLLENGYEQYF. The CDR3 DNA reads TGTGCCAGCAGCTTACTCGAGAATGGCTACGAGCAGTACTTC. Looking up the rest from reference TRBV11-2 and TRBJ2-7 gives the full variable domain: EAGVAQSPRYKIIEKRQSVAFWCNPISGHATLYWYQQILGQGPKLLIQFQNNGVVDDSQLPKDRFSAERLKGVDSTLKIQPAKLEDSAVYLCASSLLENGYEQYFGPGTRLTVT.